This T cell receptor (beta chain) derives from a study of siplizumab effects on memory and regulatory T cells. TCR templates numbering 80,000 to 100,000 were assayed per sample. Method: immunoSEQ multiplex PCR; TCRdb's copy keeps in-frame clones and lacks some. In the table there are 70,000 to 90,000 clones, about 87% of which are singletons. The CDR3 covers 14 residues. Per germline, CDR1 SEHNR and CDR2 FQNEAQ (reference sequence). V lost 1 base to trimming and J lost 4 bases, with 7 bases between them. On this clone: Its antigen is as yet unknown.

Study results and caveats: Memory T cells appeared less diverse than naive cells, which seemed to contribute substantially to alloresponse. Roughly 75-97% of proliferating CD4+ or CD8+ clones lacked an assignable naive or memory phenotype.

The sequenced sample was CD4+ T cells sorted from blood. The receptor was derived from a human donor in good health. The chain is built from TRBV7-9 and TRBJ1-4; D is unresolved. This CDR3 is CASSLESGNEKLFF. The CDR3 nucleotides read TGTGCCAGCAGCTTAGAGTCGGGTAATGAAAAACTGTTTTTT.